This is a list of T cell receptor beta chains from one sample in a study of blood T cell repertoires in COVID-19. Libraries were prepared by immunoSEQ multiplex PCR; TCRdb keeps only in-frame clonotypes and omits some of them. The sample records roughly 520,000 clones, over 75% being singletons. Sequenced material: PBMCs or T cells enriched from blood (not recorded which). All receptors come from a woman aged 40 to 49 who had recovered from COVID-19. CDR3s include the opening cysteine and the closing phenylalanine or tryptophan. The D gene is left open where the match is weak. Not all rows give a size; the values are once, few, many and, for expanded clones, a class.

d_call j_call v_call clone_size cdr3_nt cdr3_aa
TRBD1 TRBJ2-7 TRBV10-3 . TGTGCCATCAGTCTCATTCCGGGACAGTCCTACGAGCAGTACTTC CAISLIPGQSYEQYF
. TRBJ2-7 TRBV6-5 . TGTGCCAGCAGTCCCGGCAGGGGGGTGGACGAGCAGTACTTC CASSPGRGVDEQYF
. TRBJ1-3 TRBV30 once TGTGCCTGGAGGTTACTCTCTGGAAACACCATATATTTT CAWRLLSGNTIYF
TRBD1 TRBJ2-2 TRBV3-1/TRBV3-2 . TGTGCCAGCAGCCTCGGGACAGGGTGGCGAACCGGGGAGCTGTTTTTT CASSLGTGWRTGELFF
TRBD1 TRBJ1-4 TRBV15 . TGTGCCACCAGCGGACAGGGGACGGATAATGAAAAACTGTTTTTT CATSGQGTDNEKLFF
. TRBJ1-1 TRBV11-3 . TGTGCCAGCAGCAGCGGGACGGCGCTAACTGAGGAAGCTTTCTTT CASSSGTALTEEAFF
. TRBJ1-1 TRBV29-1 . TGCAGCGTCTCCACCAAGACAGCGATGAACACTGAAGCTTTCTTT CSVSTKTAMNTEAFF
. TRBJ2-1 TRBV7-2 . TGTGCCAGCAGCTTAGGGTGGAGAGATGGGAGCTCCTACAATGAGCAGTTCTTC CASSLGWRDGSSYNEQFF
. TRBJ1-2 TRBV4-3 . TGCGCCAGCAGCCAAGAGGCGGGTGCTAACTATGGCTACACCTTC CASSQEAGANYGYTF
. TRBJ2-7 TRBV5-6 . TGTGCCAGCAGCCCGGACGGGATGACCTACGAGCAGTACTTC CASSPDGMTYEQYF
TRBD1 TRBJ1-1 TRBV19 . TGTGCCAGTAGTATATGGTCGGGACAGGGGTACACTGAAGCTTTCTTT CASSIWSGQGYTEAFF
. TRBJ2-1 TRBV11-2 . TGTGCCAGCAGCCCGAATAGCCCGAGGGAGTTCTTC CASSPNSPREFF